The clone carrying this TCR beta chain was recorded many times. Its antigen is not identified. From under 12 ml of fresh peripheral blood, PBMCs were isolated. This sample stems from a study of T cells in Graves' hyperthyroidism and ophthalmopathy. Study-wide points: A model of 13 V-J features distinguished ophthalmopathy from stable hyperthyroidism. Most clonotypes that expanded in the thyroid above 0.001 also showed up in blood.

RNA transcripts served as the template for amplifying TCR beta CDR3 regions. TCR CDR3 regions were first amplified by RT-PCR with HTBI primers. MiXCR, applied by TCRdb to the multiplex PCR reads, yields one record per CDR3 protein. This sample has fewer than 450,000 distinct CDR3 sequences, with about 18% found just once. J lost 8 bases, V lost 1 base, and 9 bases had no gene match. The CDR3 extends over 15 amino acids. From germline, CDR1 is SGHNT and CDR2 YENEEA. The clonotype comes from a woman aged 30 to 39 with Graves' hyperthyroidism that later progressed to Graves' ophthalmopathy. This chain uses TRBV11-3 with TRBJ2-3; 7 bases are a match to TRBD2. The sequencing input was blood. The CDR3 region has the DNA TGTGCCAGCAGCTTAGGAGGACTAGAGGGTACTACGCAGTATTTT. It translates to CASSLGGLEGTTQYF.